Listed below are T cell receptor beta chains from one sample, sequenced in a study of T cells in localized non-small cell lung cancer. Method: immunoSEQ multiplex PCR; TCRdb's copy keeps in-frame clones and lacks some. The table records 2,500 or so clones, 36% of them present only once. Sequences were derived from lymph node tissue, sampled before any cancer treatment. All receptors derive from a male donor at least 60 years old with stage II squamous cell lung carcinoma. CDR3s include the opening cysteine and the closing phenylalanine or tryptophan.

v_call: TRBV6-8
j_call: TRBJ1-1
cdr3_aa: CASSDQDRGNRAFF

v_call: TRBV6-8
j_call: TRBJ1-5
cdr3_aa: CASSLQGKSNQPQHF

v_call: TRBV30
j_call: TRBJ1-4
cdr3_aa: CAWSSGTAEKLFF

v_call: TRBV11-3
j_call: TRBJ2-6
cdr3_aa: CASSHRGGTGANVLTF

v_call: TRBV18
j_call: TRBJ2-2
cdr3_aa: CASSPKGITGELFF

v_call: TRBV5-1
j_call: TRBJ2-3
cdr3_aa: CASSLAGGLTDTQYF

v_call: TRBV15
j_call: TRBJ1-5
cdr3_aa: CATSRDGRMGQPQHF

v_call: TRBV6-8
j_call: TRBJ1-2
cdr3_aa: CAIGDRVNYGYTF

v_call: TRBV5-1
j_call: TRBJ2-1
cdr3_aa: CASSLDGGSGPDEQFF

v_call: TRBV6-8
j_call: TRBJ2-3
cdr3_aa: CASSNTRDTQYF

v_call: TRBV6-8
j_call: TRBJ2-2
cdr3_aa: CASSGSPGTGELFF

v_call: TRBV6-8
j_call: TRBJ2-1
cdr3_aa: CACRRSYNEQFF

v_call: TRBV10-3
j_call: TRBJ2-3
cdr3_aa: CAISEKFETQTQYF

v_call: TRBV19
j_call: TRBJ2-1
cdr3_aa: CASGTGNGNEQFF